The rows below give T cell receptor beta chains drawn from one sample of a study of response to subunit inactivated influenza vaccine. TCRdb reprocessed the RT-PCR reads with MiXCR, giving one entry per CDR3 protein. The table includes around 190,000 distinct CDR3 sequences, 13% to 15% detected once. The sequencing here drew on CD8+ T cells sorted from PBMCs, taken 5 days after vaccination. The source is a man aged 45-65 years who received an inactivated influenza vaccine. CDR3s include the opening cysteine and the closing phenylalanine or tryptophan. D genes are given only for firm matches. Clone size is not always given. Where it is, it says once, few, many or a class for expanded clones.

>NA|few|TRBV7-2|TRBJ2-7
TGTGCCAGCAGCTCTTGGGGCGGCTACGAGCAGTACTTC
CASSSWGGYEQYF
>NA|medium-sized|TRBV29-1|TRBJ2-1
TGCAGCGTTCCTAATAACAATGAGCAGTTCTTC
CSVPNNNEQFF
>NA|NA|TRBV28|TRBJ1-2
TGTGCCAGCAGTTTATCCTTCCTTATAAGGGACGGCTACACCTTC
CASSLSFLIRDGYTF
>NA|few|TRBV2|TRBJ2-7
TGTGCCAGCAGTGGACCGTCCGAGCAGTACTTC
CASSGPSEQYF
>TRBD1|NA|TRBV12-3/TRBV12-4|TRBJ2-5
TGTGCCAGCAGTTTAGTGCAGGGGGCTTGGGAGACCCAGTACTTC
CASSLVQGAWETQYF
>NA|many|TRBV11-2|TRBJ2-2
TGTGCCAGCAGTCTTGTACCCGGGGAGCTGTTTTTT
CASSLVPGELFF
>NA|few|TRBV11-2|TRBJ2-3
TGTGCCAGCAGCTCCGGGCCATCAGAGGGGCAGTATTTT
CASSSGPSEGQYF
>TRBD1|many|TRBV29-1|TRBJ2-7
TGCAGCTGCTCGTTCAGGGGGCGCGACTACGAGCAGTACTTC
CSCSFRGRDYEQYF
>NA|many|TRBV7-9|TRBJ2-7
TGTGCCAGCAGCGATAGCGGGGACAGGCACTTCTACGAGCAGTACTTC
CASSDSGDRHFYEQYF
>TRBD1|NA|TRBV5-1|TRBJ2-1
TGCGCCAGCACGTCGACAGGGGGGAGCAATGAGCAGTTCTTC
CASTSTGGSNEQFF
>NA|many|TRBV12-3/TRBV12-4|TRBJ2-7
TGTGCCAGCAGTTTGACCCCTGGGGGGGAGCAGTACTTC
CASSLTPGGEQYF
>NA|many|TRBV6-2/TRBV6-3|TRBJ1-4
TGTGCCAGCAGTTACGCGATACAGGATGCAACTAATGAAAAACTGTTTTTT
CASSYAIQDATNEKLFF
>NA|NA|TRBV7-8|TRBJ2-5
TGTGCCAGCAGCAGCTTGATAGGTGAAGGGGAGACCCAGTACTTC
CASSSLIGEGETQYF
>TRBD2|NA|TRBV9|TRBJ2-3
TGTGCCAGCAGCGTAGAATCTCTGGAGCGGGAGGGCACAGATACGCAGTATTTT
CASSVESLEREGTDTQYF
>NA|NA|TRBV7-9|TRBJ1-5
TGTGCCAGCAGCTCATTCGGGGAGGGGGGAGGAGATCAGCCCCAGCATTTT
CASSSFGEGGGDQPQHF
>NA|few|TRBV4-3|TRBJ2-6
TGCGCCAGCAGCCGGTGGGCCAACTCTGGGGCCAACGTCCTGACTTTC
CASSRWANSGANVLTF